Detailed here is one T cell receptor (beta chain). Its antigen is unidentified. Sequenced by immunoSEQ multiplex PCR; TCRdb stores in-frame clones only, minus some. The table has about 680,000 clones, about 89% seen once. These data come from a study of Ad26.COV2.S vaccination and SARS-CoV-2 variants. Whole-study context: The donor was enrolled in the Ad26.COV2.S arm of the COV1001 trial. Administration of Ad26.COV2.S was intramuscular, either once or twice 56 days apart.

Study-level results: Quantification of TCR breadth and depth may have yielded underestimates of total T cell responses.

Noted treatment: around 19 received Ad26.COV2.S at low or high dose, single or two shots; roughly five received placebo; per-sample allocation not given. Sampling occurred on day 63 after the first vaccine or placebo injection. CDR1 MGHRA and CDR2 YSYEKL come from the germline V gene. V lost 4 bases, J lost 1 base, and 5 bases stayed unmatched. There are 15 residues in the CDR3. This material consisted of peripheral blood, taken in a trial of Ad26.COV2.S vaccine versus placebo. The receptor was derived from a person between 18 and 59 years old who received the Ad26.COV2.S COVID-19 vaccine or a placebo. The chain carries TRBV4-1 and TRBJ2-5, with 8 nucleotides matching TRBD2. The CDR3 DNA follows: TGCGCCAGCAGCCTAAGCGGGGGCCTCCAAGAGACCCAGTACTTC. Translated: CASSLSGGLQETQYF.